This T cell receptor (beta chain) is drawn from a study of blood T cell repertoires in COVID-19. At the level of the study: Sites across the United States, Italy and Spain contributed samples from acute and convalescent COVID-19. PBMCs, B-cell-depleted T cells, or T cells provided the cDNA or gDNA that made up the material.

In the study's own analysis: Estimated nucleated cell counts came from reference gene primer amplification. Sequencing used immunoSEQ multiplex PCR; TCRdb keeps in-frame clones, though not all of them. V and J calls and clone size are as listed in that table; D and trimming were resolved from the DNA. The table records about 230,000 clones, under 90% of them present only once. The CDR3 length is 14 residues. With V trimmed by 6 bases and J by 0 bases, 4 bases remained unmatched. Germline V gene lookup returns CDR1 SQVTM and CDR2 ANQGSEA. The sample comprised peripheral blood. The TCR comes from a woman at least 80 years old with active or convalescent COVID-19. V usage is TRBV29-1 and J usage is TRBJ1-3, with TRBD1 matching over 8 bases. The CDR3: CSVRTGTSGNTIYF. CDR3 nucleotide sequence: TGCAGCGTCCGGACAGGGACCTCTGGAAACACCATATATTTT.